The 8 T cell receptor beta chains reported below all come from one sample, sequenced in a study of T cell responses to AZD1222 COVID-19 vaccine. TCRdb's copy holds only in-frame clones and misses some; the assay was immunoSEQ multiplex PCR. Of 130,000 to 150,000 clones in the sample, 85% to 90% were seen once. The sample was peripheral blood, taken on day 0 of AZD1222 vaccination. These receptor sequences come from an adult in good health.

This clone was detected once. V is TRBV4-3 and J is TRBJ2-3, with D perhaps assigned TRBD1 or TRBD2 (5 bases each). Trimming pared 3 bases from V and 6 bases from J, leaving 19 bases between. Germline CDR1 is LGHNA and CDR2 is YSLEER. This CDR3 is built from 16 residues. CDR3 loop: CASSQEPRGPGDTQYF. For the CDR3, the DNA is TGCGCCAGCAGCCAGGAACCACGGGGCCCAGGGGATACGCAGTATTTT.

V gene TRBV13 combines with J gene TRBJ2-3; the D gene is possibly TRBD1 (5 bases). The CDR3 is 15 amino acids. Germline CDR1 is PRHDT and CDR2 is FYEKMQ (reference sequence). V lost 0 bases, J lost 5 bases, and 12 bases lay in between. DNA of the CDR3: TGTGCCAGCAGCTTAGGTCCCAGGGTCCTAGATACGCAGTATTTT. Amino acid sequence: CASSLGPRVLDTQYF.

This clone was seen only once. The V and J genes are TRBV15 and TRBJ1-4, with 7 bases lining up with TRBD1. V lost 0 bases and J lost 8; bases outside the gene matches: 6. Per germline, CDR1 LNHNV and CDR2 YYDKDF (reference sequence). The CDR3 contains 15 residues. The CDR3 region has the DNA TGTGCCACCAGCAGAGATTTGGGGACAGTAGAAAAACTGTTTTTT. Protein sequence: CATSRDLGTVEKLFF. The full variable domain, with the rest looked up from reference TRBV15 and TRBJ1-4, is DAMVIQNPRYQVTQFGKPVTLSCSQTLNHNVMYWYQQKSSQAPKLLFHYYDKDFNNEADTPDNFQSRRPNTSFCFLDIRSPGLGDTAMYLCATSRDLGTVEKLFFGSGTQLSVL.

This chain links TRBV27 with TRBJ2-3; D may be TRBD2 (5 bases). V was cut by 5 bases and J by 2 bases, with 17 bases left in between. Looked up from germline, CDR1 is MNHEY and CDR2 is SMNVEV (reference sequence). The CDR3 consists of 16 residues. This CDR3 reads CASSRLSAGYTDTQYF. CDR3 sequence (DNA): TGTGCCAGCAGTAGGCTCTCGGCGGGCTACACAGATACGCAGTATTTT.

This chain links TRBV11-2 with TRBJ2-1, with D perhaps matching TRBD1 (5 bases). The CDR3 is made up of 13 amino acids. Germline V gene sequence: CDR1 SGHAT, CDR2 FQNNGV. The V end lost 11 bases, the J end lost 6 bases, and 17 bases lay between the germline ends. The CDR3 bases are TGTGCCTGCGTGGACACGATGGGCAATGAGCAGTTCTTC. It codes for CACVDTMGNEQFF.

CDR3 sequence: CASSLGWFKFPEWFGTDYEQYF. The CDR3 DNA reads as TGCGCCAGCAGCTTAGGTTGGTTTAAGTTTCCGGAGTGGTTCGGGACAGACTACGAGCAGTACTTC. This rearrangement joins TRBV5-1 to TRBJ2-7; 7 bases are a match to TRBD1. Germline V gene sequence: CDR1 SGHRS, CDR2 YFSETQ. This CDR3 is 22 amino acids long. The J segment lost 3 bases and the V segment lost 2 bases, leaving 29 bases of the junction unmatched. The variable domain in full, with the rest retrieved from reference TRBV5-1 and TRBJ2-7, is KAGVTQTPRYLIKTRGQQVTLSCSPISGHRSVSWYQQTPGQGLQFLFEYFSETQRNKGNFPGRFSGRQFSNSRSEMNVSTLELGDSALYLCASSLGWFKFPEWFGTDYEQYFGPGTRLTVT.

This chain links TRBV9 with TRBJ1-4; the match to TRBD1 covers 7 bases. With V trimmed by 3 bases and J by 3 bases, 2 bases remained unmatched. The CDR3 length is 14 residues. Looked up from germline, CDR1 is SGDLS and CDR2 is YYNGEE. CDR3 in amino acids: CASSGGTANEKLFF. The CDR3 bases are TGTGCCAGCAGCGGCGGGACAGCTAATGAAAAACTGTTTTTT.

The chain couples TRBV14 to TRBJ2-7, with D perhaps matching TRBD2 (7 bases). The germline V gene encodes CDR1 SGHDN and CDR2 FVKESK. The length of the CDR3 is 15 residues. V shed 4 bases and J shed 4 bases, with 17 bases lying between them. The CDR3 nucleotides read TGTGCCAGCAGCCTAGGGGGAGGGGCCGTGTACGAGCAGTACTTC. Encoded protein: CASSLGGGAVYEQYF. Using reference TRBV14 and TRBJ2-7 for the parts outside the CDR3, the full variable domain is EAGVTQFPSHSVIEKGQTVTLRCDPISGHDNLYWYRRVMGKEIKFLLHFVKESKQDESGMPNNRFLAERTGGTYSTLKVQPAELEDSGVYFCASSLGGGAVYEQYFGPGTRLTVT.